Presented here are 15 T cell receptor beta chains from one specimen sequenced in a study of T cell changes during pregnancy in multiple sclerosis (dated by TCRdb to about 2019). Library preparation was by the immunoSEQ multiplex PCR assay. This immuneACCESS table, as held by TCRdb, lists in-frame sequences with V and J called but not all clones. Of the missing ones, under half trace to an unresolved V gene in checked studies; the others have no known cause. Counted in this sample were tens of thousands of clones; roughly 90% of them appeared once. The top ten clones comprise roughly 2.5% of the sample. Sequenced here: peripheral blood, sampled in the second trimester of pregnancy. The origin of the receptors is a female donor in good health, enrolled as a control in a pregnancy study.

The V and J genes are TRBV2 and TRBJ1-1; 7 bases agree with TRBD1. The CDR3 runs 14 residues. Per the germline V gene, CDR1 is SNHLY and CDR2 is FYNNEI. Trimming at V came to 7 bases and at J to 1 base, leaving 6 bases not matched to a gene. This chain's CDR3 is CASTRGRGNTEAFF. In DNA, the CDR3 is TGTGCCAGCACTAGGGGGCGCGGGAACACTGAAGCTTTCTTT.

V and J are TRBV6-5 and TRBJ2-2; 7 bases match TRBD1. The CDR3 extends over 15 amino acids. Germline assignment: CDR1 MNHEY and CDR2 SVGAGI. With V trimmed by 2 bases and J by 5 bases, 5 bases remained unmatched. Here the CDR3 reads CASSYMTGKTGELFF. The CDR3 region has the DNA TGTGCCAGCAGTTACATGACAGGGAAGACCGGGGAGCTGTTTTTT.

The table lists this clone with a count of one. The chain carries TRBV2 and TRBJ1-2, with D perhaps matching TRBD1 (5 bases). CDR1 is SNHLY and CDR2 is FYNNEI in the germline V gene. V was clipped by 7 bases and J by 7 bases, with 13 bases between them. This CDR3 is 12 amino acids long. The CDR3 loop is CASTQEGRGYTF. The CDR3 DNA is TGTGCCAGCACTCAGGAGGGACGTGGCTACACCTTC.

This rearrangement joins TRBV6-5 to TRBJ2-1; 7 nucleotides match TRBD1. Germline lookup yields CDR1 MNHEY and CDR2 SVGAGI. This CDR3 is 14 amino acids long. Trimming took 5 bases from V and 5 from J; bases not matched to a gene: 6. Here the CDR3 DNA reads TGTGCCAGCAGTCCGCGGCAGGGGGACAATGAGCAGTTCTTC. This translates into CASSPRQGDNEQFF.

This clone was counted a single time. This rearrangement joins TRBV19 to TRBJ2-1; 10 positions agree with TRBD2. Germline V CDR1 and CDR2: LNHDA, SQIVND (reference sequence). Trimming took 8 bases from V and 4 from J; bases not matched to a gene: 8. CDR3 length equals 15 residues. The CDR3 loop reads CASGKTSGQYNEQFF. The CDR3, as DNA: TGTGCCAGTGGGAAGACTAGCGGGCAGTACAATGAGCAGTTCTTC.

This sequence joins TRBV19 and TRBJ2-5, with TRBD2 matching over 7 bases. CDR1 and CDR2 (germline): LNHDA, SQIVND (reference sequence). There are 15 residues in the CDR3. J lost 2 bases, V lost 6 bases, and 9 bases had no gene match. The CDR3 reads CASSSGAGTQETQYF. CDR3 sequence (DNA): TGTGCCAGTAGCAGTGGAGCGGGGACGCAAGAGACCCAGTACTTC.

The chain recombines TRBV2 with TRBJ1-3, with TRBD1 as a possible D gene (5 bases). The germline CDR1 and CDR2 sequences are SNHLY and FYNNEI. The V end was cut by 6 bases, the J end by 1 base, with 13 bases between. The CDR3 totals 15 residues. CDR3 coding DNA: TGTGCCAGCAGCCCTGCGGGGGGTTCTGGAAACACCATATATTTT. Amino acid sequence: CASSPAGGSGNTIYF.

The chain employs TRBV9 and TRBJ2-5; 9 positions agree with TRBD2. The CDR3 has 15 amino acids. Germline lookup yields CDR1 SGDLS and CDR2 YYNGEE. V was pared by 4 bases and J by 6 bases, with 10 bases of the junction left unmatched. The CDR3 spells CASSPGGSGGKTQYF. CDR3 DNA: TGTGCCAGCAGCCCTGGGGGGAGCGGGGGGAAGACCCAGTACTTC.

This clone showed up just once. V and J are TRBV27 and TRBJ2-3; 10 bases line up with TRBD2. The CDR3 is 14 amino acids. Germline V lookup: CDR1 MNHEY, CDR2 SMNVEV (reference sequence). V shed 8 bases, J shed 7 bases, and the junction held 9 bases outside the gene matches. The CDR3 here is CASYKREGPYTQYF. CDR3 sequence (DNA): TGTGCCAGCTATAAGCGGGAGGGCCCGTATACGCAGTATTTT.

The genes are TRBV2 and TRBJ1-2; 11 nucleotides match TRBD1. Trimming removed 6 bases from V and 7 bases from J; junction bases left unmatched: 4. CDR1 and CDR2 from the germline V gene are SNHLY and FYNNEI. There are 13 residues in the CDR3. This CDR3 reads CASRDRGLGGYTF. As DNA, the CDR3 is TGTGCCAGCAGGGACAGGGGGCTAGGTGGCTACACCTTC.

The chain couples TRBV5-5 to TRBJ1-3; no reliable D call. This CDR3 comprises 14 residues. Trimming removed 4 bases from V and 0 bases from J, with 8 bases in between. The germline gives CDR1 SGHKS, CDR2 YYEKEE (reference sequence). CDR3 DNA sequence: TGTGCCAGCAGCCTGAGGCACTCTGGAAACACCATATATTTT. Translating gives CASSLRHSGNTIYF. Full variable domain (outside the CDR3, taken from reference TRBV5-5 and TRBJ1-3): DAGVTQSPTHLIKTRGQQVTLRCSPISGHKSVSWYQQVLGQGPQFIFQYYEKEERGRGNFPDRFSARQFPNYSSELNVNALLLGDSALYLCASSLRHSGNTIYFGEGSWLTVV.

The rearrangement uses TRBV6-1 and TRBJ1-1; D gene unclear. Germline assignment: CDR1 MNHNS and CDR2 SASEGT. Trimming removed 1 base at V and 1 base at J, with 10 bases between. The CDR3 has 15 residues. CDR3 nucleotides: TGTGCCAGCAGTGAAGAAACCGGGAAGAACACTGAAGCTTTCTTT. Its protein product is CASSEETGKNTEAFF.

The rearrangement joins TRBV19 to TRBJ2-7; TRBD2 is a possible D gene (6 bases). The CDR3 extends over 14 amino acids. CDR1 and CDR2 from the germline V gene are LNHDA and SQIVND (reference sequence). The V gene lost 2 bases and the J gene lost 7 bases, with 15 bases spanning the gap. The CDR3 DNA follows: TGTGCCAGTAGTATACACCCCCGGGAGCGAGAGCAGTACTTC. It specifies CASSIHPREREQYF.

The chain links TRBV7-9 to TRBJ1-2; D is ambiguous. CDR3 length: 15 residues. Trimming took 5 bases from V and 6 from J, leaving 19 bases between them. Germline CDR1 reads SEHNR; CDR2 reads FQNEAQ (reference sequence). The CDR3 coding sequence is TGTGCCAGCAGCAAGAACTATCCTCCCATTGATGGCTACACCTTC. Encoded protein: CASSKNYPPIDGYTF.

The chain has TRBV19 and TRBJ1-5, with D hard to call. V was shortened by 8 bases and J by 3 bases, with 11 bases between the two germline ends. Germline V CDR1 and CDR2: LNHDA, SQIVND (reference sequence). This CDR3 spans 13 amino acids. This chain's CDR3 is CASAVESNQPQHF. The CDR3 DNA reads as TGTGCCAGTGCCGTGGAGTCCAATCAGCCCCAGCATTTT.